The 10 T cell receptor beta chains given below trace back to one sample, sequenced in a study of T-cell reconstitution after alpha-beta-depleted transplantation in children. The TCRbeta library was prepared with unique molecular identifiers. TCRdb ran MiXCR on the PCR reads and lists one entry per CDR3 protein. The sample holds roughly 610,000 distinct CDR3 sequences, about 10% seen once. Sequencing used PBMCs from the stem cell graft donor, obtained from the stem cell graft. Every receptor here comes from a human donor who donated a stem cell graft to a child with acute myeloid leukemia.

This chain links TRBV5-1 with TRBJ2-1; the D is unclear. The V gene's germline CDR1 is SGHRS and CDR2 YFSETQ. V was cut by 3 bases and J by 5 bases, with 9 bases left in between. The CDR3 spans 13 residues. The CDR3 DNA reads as TGCGCCAGCAGCTACAACCTAGACAATGAGCAGTTCTTC. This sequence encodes CASSYNLDNEQFF.

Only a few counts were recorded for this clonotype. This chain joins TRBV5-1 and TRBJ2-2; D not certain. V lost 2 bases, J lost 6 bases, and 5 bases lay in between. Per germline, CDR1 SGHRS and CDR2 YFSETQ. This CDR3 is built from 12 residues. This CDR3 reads CASSFVPGELFF. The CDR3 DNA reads TGCGCCAGCAGCTTCGTTCCCGGGGAGCTGTTTTTT.

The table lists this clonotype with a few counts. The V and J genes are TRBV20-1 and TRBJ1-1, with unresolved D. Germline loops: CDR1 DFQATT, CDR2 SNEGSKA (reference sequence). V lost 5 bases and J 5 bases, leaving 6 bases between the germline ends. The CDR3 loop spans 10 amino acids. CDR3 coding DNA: TGCAGTGCTCGCTTTACTGAAGCTTTCTTT. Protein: CSARFTEAFF.

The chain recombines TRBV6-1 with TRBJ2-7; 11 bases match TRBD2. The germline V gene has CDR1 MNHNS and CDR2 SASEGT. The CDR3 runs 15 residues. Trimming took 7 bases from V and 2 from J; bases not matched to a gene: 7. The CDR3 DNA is TGTGCCAGCATTCCCGGGACTAGCGGTACCTACGAGCAGTACTTC. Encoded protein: CASIPGTSGTYEQYF.

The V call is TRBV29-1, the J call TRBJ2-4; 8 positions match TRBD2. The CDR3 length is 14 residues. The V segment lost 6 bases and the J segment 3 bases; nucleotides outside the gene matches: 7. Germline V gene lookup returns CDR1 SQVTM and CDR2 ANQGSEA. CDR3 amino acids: CSVLSGMVKNIQYF. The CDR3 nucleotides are TGCAGCGTACTTAGCGGGATGGTCAAAAACATTCAGTACTTC. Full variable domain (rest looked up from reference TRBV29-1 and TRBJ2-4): SAVISQKPSRDICQRGTSLTIQCQVDSQVTMMFWYRQQPGQSLTLIATANQGSEATYESGFVIDKFPISRPNLTFSTLTVSNMSPEDSSIYLCSVLSGMVKNIQYFGAGTRLSVL.

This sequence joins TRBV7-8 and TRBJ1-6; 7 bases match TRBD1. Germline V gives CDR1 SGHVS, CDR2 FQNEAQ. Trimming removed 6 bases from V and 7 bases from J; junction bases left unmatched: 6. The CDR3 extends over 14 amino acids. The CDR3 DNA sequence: TGTGCCAGCAGGATGGGAGGGGGCAATTCACCCCTCCACTTT. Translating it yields CASRMGGGNSPLHF.

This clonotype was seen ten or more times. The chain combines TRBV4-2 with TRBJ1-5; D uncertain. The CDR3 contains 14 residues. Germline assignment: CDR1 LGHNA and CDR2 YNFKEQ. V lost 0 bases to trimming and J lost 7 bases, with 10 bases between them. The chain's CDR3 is CASSQESTEQPQHF. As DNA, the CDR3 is TGTGCCAGCAGCCAAGAATCTACAGAACAGCCCCAGCATTTT.

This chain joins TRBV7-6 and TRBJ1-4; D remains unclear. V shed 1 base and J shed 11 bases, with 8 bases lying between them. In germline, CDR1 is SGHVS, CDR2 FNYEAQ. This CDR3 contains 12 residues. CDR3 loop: CASSLGHGKLFF. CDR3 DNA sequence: TGTGCCAGCAGCTTAGGTCACGGGAAACTGTTTTTT.

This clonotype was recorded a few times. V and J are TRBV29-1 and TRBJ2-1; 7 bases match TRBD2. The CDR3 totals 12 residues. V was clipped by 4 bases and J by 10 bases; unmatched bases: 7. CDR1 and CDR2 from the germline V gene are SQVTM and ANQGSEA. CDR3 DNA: TGCAGCGTTGTCGGCGGGGGAGAGGAGCAGTTCTTC. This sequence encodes CSVVGGGEEQFF.

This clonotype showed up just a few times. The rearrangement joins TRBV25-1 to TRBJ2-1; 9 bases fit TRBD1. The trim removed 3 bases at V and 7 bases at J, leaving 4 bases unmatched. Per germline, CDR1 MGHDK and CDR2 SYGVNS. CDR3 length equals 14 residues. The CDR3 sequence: CASSEAGQGNEQFF. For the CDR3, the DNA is TGTGCCAGCAGTGAGGCCGGACAGGGGAATGAGCAGTTCTTC. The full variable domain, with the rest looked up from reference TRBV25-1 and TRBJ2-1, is EADIYQTPRYLVIGTGKKITLECSQTMGHDKMYWYQQDPGMELHLIHYSYGVNSTEKGDLSSESTVSRIRTEHFPLTLESARPSHTSQYLCASSEAGQGNEQFFGPGTRLTVL.